This T cell receptor (beta chain) appears in the sequencing data of a study of blood T cell repertoires in COVID-19. Sequencing used immunoSEQ multiplex PCR; TCRdb keeps in-frame clones, though not all of them. The data contain 210,000 or so clones, around 90% of them seen just once; the ten biggest clones take up about 4%. This clone was seen once. Looked up from germline, CDR1 is LGHDT and CDR2 is YNNKEL (reference sequence). CDR3 length: 15 residues. Trimming took off 4 bases at V and 0 bases at J, with 10 bases between the two ends. The sequencing input was PBMCs or T cells enriched from blood (not recorded which). This clonotype originated in a woman between 25 and 40 years old who had been exposed to COVID-19. V is TRBV3-1 (or the pseudogene TRBV3-2) and J is TRBJ1-3; D gene ambiguous. The CDR3 nucleotides are TGTGCCAGCAGCCGTGGGGAGACCTCTGGAAACACCATATATTTT. Amino acid sequence: CASSRGETSGNTIYF.